The source of this T cell receptor beta chain is a study of T cell changes during pregnancy in multiple sclerosis. Only in-frame clones appear in the TCRdb table, and some are missing; sequencing was by immunoSEQ multiplex PCR. The table includes about 79,000 clones, 90% to 95% detected once. Germline V CDR1 and CDR2: SGHVS, FQNEAQ. Trimming removed 4 bases at V and 6 bases at J, with 16 bases between. This CDR3 has 15 residues. The chain has TRBV7-8 and TRBJ2-1; D possibly corresponds to TRBD2 (6 bases). The sequencing used peripheral blood, collected in the second trimester of pregnancy. The TCR sequence derives from a female donor in good health, enrolled as a control in a pregnancy study. CDR3 sequence (DNA): TGTGCCAGCAGCTCCACGGGGACTCTACCCAATGAGCAGTTCTTC. Residues: CASSSTGTLPNEQFF.